The entry below describes one TCR beta chain. This entry comes from a study of Ad26.COV2.S vaccination and SARS-CoV-2 variants. The V gene lost 7 bases and the J gene lost 1 base, with 10 bases spanning the gap. The CDR3 is 13 residues long. Germline V gene sequence: CDR1 LNHDA, CDR2 SQIVND (reference sequence). Sequencing used immunoSEQ multiplex PCR; TCRdb keeps in-frame clones, though not all of them. The sample carries some 500,000 clones, roughly nine tenths recorded once. Sample treatment: around 19 received Ad26.COV2.S at low or high dose, single or two shots; 5 received placebo; per-sample allocation not given. Samples analyzed were those drawn on day 63 after the first vaccine or placebo injection. In Boston, the donor was an adult between 18-55 years of age.

Here the sequenced sample was peripheral blood, taken in a trial of Ad26.COV2.S vaccine versus placebo. This TCR was recovered from a person aged 18-65 years who received the Ad26.COV2.S COVID-19 vaccine or a placebo. V is TRBV19 and J is TRBJ1-1; D perhaps matches TRBD1 (5 bases). This CDR3 reads CASTHRGNTEAFF. DNA of the CDR3: TGTGCCAGTACCCATAGGGGGAACACTGAAGCTTTCTTT.